The 16 T cell receptor beta chains below all came from one sample that was sequenced in a study of CD8 T cells in Susac syndrome. The authors reverse transcribed roughly 0.5 to 1 ug RNA with random hexamers. TCRdb re-called the immunoSEQ multiplex PCR reads through MiXCR, storing one row per CDR3 protein. The table has around 170,000 distinct CDR3 sequences, approximately 96% seen once. Sequenced sample: CD4+ T cells from PBMCs. These receptors all stem from a human donor with Susac syndrome.

The chain employs TRBV6-1 and TRBJ1-2; D is uncertain. The V and J ends lost 4 bases and 0 bases respectively, with 9 bases between them. The CDR3 runs to 14 residues. In germline, CDR1 is MNHNS, CDR2 SASEGT. The CDR3 sequence is CASSGRHTNYGYTF. CDR3 DNA: TGTGCCAGCAGTGGGAGACATACTAACTATGGCTACACCTTC.

In DNA form, the CDR3 reads TGTGCCAGCTCACCGGGAGACGGAAGGGGCTACACCTTC. This codes for CASSPGDGRGYTF. The chain carries TRBV18 and TRBJ1-2; D call uncertain. The germline V and J ends were trimmed by 3 bases and 8 bases, with 13 bases remaining between them. The CDR3 runs 13 residues. Germline CDR1 reads KGHSH; CDR2 reads LQKENI.

The rearrangement joins TRBV12-3 or TRBV12-4 to TRBJ1-1; perhaps TRBD1 as D (5 bases). With 3 bases removed from V and 1 base from J, the gap between germline ends came to 12 bases. The CDR3 consists of 15 residues. As DNA, the CDR3 is TGTGCCAGCAGTTTCGCAGGGCTAAGGAACACTGAAGCTTTCTTT. This translates into CASSFAGLRNTEAFF.

V and J are TRBV6-6 and TRBJ2-6, with 11 bases matching TRBD1. J gave up 1 base and V 7 bases, and 3 bases lay outside the gene matches. Germline CDR1 MNHNY, CDR2 SVGAGI (reference sequence). This CDR3 is built from 16 residues. CDR3 bases: TGTGCCAGCAAGGACAGGGGGCCGTCTGGGGCCAACGTCCTGACTTTC. Amino acid sequence: CASKDRGPSGANVLTF.

The chain combines TRBV5-4 with TRBJ1-2; 11 nucleotides match TRBD1. V lost 4 bases to trimming and J lost 6 bases; unmatched junction nucleotides: 8. The CDR3 is 15 residues long. Per germline, CDR1 SGHNT and CDR2 YYREEE (reference sequence). The DNA for the CDR3 is TGTGCCAGCAGCGCCGGGACAGGGGGAGGGAATGGCTACACCTTC. Translated: CASSAGTGGGNGYTF.

The rearrangement uses TRBV12-3 or TRBV12-4 and TRBJ2-4; 7 nucleotides agree with TRBD2. CDR3 length: 13 amino acids. With 3 bases clipped from V and 7 bases from J, the junction kept 3 bases outside the gene matches. CDR3 region: CASSLTSFNIQYF. The CDR3, as DNA: TGTGCCAGCAGTTTGACTAGCTTCAACATTCAGTACTTC.

The chain links TRBV21-1 to TRBJ1-6; TRBD1, as called in the table, went unchecked against the DNA. TRBV21-1 constitutes a pseudogene. The CDR3 extends over 16 amino acids. The CDR3 here is CASSRAQKTGHSPLHF. CDR3 DNA sequence: TGTGCCAGCAGCAGAGCCCAAAAGACAGGACATTCACCCCTCCACTTT.

V and J are TRBV5-4 and TRBJ2-3; 9 positions agree with TRBD2. Unmatched junction bases numbered 4, after V lost 1 base and J lost 1 base. Germline V gene lookup returns CDR1 SGHNT and CDR2 YYREEE (reference sequence). This CDR3 is built from 16 residues. CDR3 residues: CASSLKAGGGTDTQYF. CDR3 in DNA: TGTGCCAGCAGCTTGAAAGCGGGGGGTGGCACAGATACGCAGTATTTT.

The CDR3: CASSLDSGGEGYEQFF. CDR3 DNA: TGTGCCAGCAGCTTAGATAGCGGGGGCGAGGGATATGAGCAGTTCTTC. The chain combines TRBV11-2 with TRBJ2-1, with 9 positions matching TRBD2. Trimming cost V 0 bases and J 8 bases; bases outside gene matches: 8. The V gene's germline CDR1 is SGHAT and CDR2 FQNNGV. CDR3 length: 16 residues.

This clonotype is a singleton in its sample. The rearrangement uses TRBV2 and TRBJ2-5, with 9 bases identical to TRBD1. Germline V lookup: CDR1 SNHLY, CDR2 FYNNEI. CDR3 length equals 14 residues. V lost 6 bases to trimming and J lost 13 bases; unmatched junction nucleotides: 15. This CDR3 reads CASRRDRVMDPGYF. The CDR3 DNA follows: TGTGCCAGCAGGCGGGACAGGGTAATGGATCCAGGGTACTTC.

In nucleotides, the CDR3 is TGTGCCAGCTCACCGGCGAAGGGGGGGGGAGCTTTCTTT. Its protein product is CASSPAKGGGAFF. This chain uses TRBV18 with TRBJ1-1, with a tentative D call TRBD1 (6 bases). Germline V CDR1 and CDR2: KGHSH, LQKENI. V lost 3 bases, J lost 10 bases, and 15 bases lay in between. CDR3 length: 13 residues. Variable domain in full (rest from reference TRBV18 and TRBJ1-1): NAGVMQNPRHLVRRRGQEARLRCSPMKGHSHVYWYRQLPEEGLKFMVYLQKENIIDESGMPKERFSAEFPKEGPSILRIQQVVRGDSAAYFCASSPAKGGGAFFGQGTRLTVV.

The chain recombines TRBV4-2 with TRBJ1-4, with no clear D. The CDR3 spans 14 residues. With 0 bases removed from V and 6 bases from J, the gap between germline ends came to 8 bases. Germline-derived CDR1 and CDR2 are LGHNA and YNFKEQ. CDR3 sequence reads: CASSQDFGDEKLFF. CDR3 DNA sequence: TGTGCCAGCAGCCAAGATTTCGGGGATGAAAAACTGTTTTTT.

This chain uses TRBV9 with TRBJ2-7; 9 nucleotides match TRBD2. V shed 0 bases and J 4 bases; nucleotides not matched to a gene: 8. Germline loops: CDR1 SGDLS, CDR2 YYNGEE. The CDR3 loop spans 16 amino acids. The CDR3 reads CASSVGGLAFFYEQYF. In nucleotides, the CDR3 is TGTGCCAGCAGCGTAGGTGGACTAGCGTTTTTTTACGAGCAGTACTTC.

The rearrangement links TRBV9 to TRBJ2-1; D call uncertain. The V gene lost 1 base and the J gene lost 8 bases, with 16 bases spanning the gap. The CDR3 has 15 amino acids. Germline assignment: CDR1 SGDLS and CDR2 YYNGEE. CDR3 in DNA: TGTGCCAGCAGCGTACAAGGGCACGAGGTCGATGAGCAGTTCTTC. Translation gives CASSVQGHEVDEQFF.

Here the CDR3 DNA reads TGTGCCAGCAGCGCTCGGACAGGGGGCCTCGACGAGCAGTACTTC. Translated: CASSARTGGLDEQYF. The chain uses TRBV9 and TRBJ2-7; 11 bases agree with TRBD1. Germline-derived CDR1 and CDR2 are SGDLS and YYNGEE. CDR3 length: 15 residues. V lost 3 bases and J lost 5; bases outside the gene matches: 7.

This clonotype was detected only once. The genes are TRBV11-2 and TRBJ2-7; no definite D call. CDR1 is SGHAT, CDR2 FQNNGV, per germline. This CDR3 is 13 amino acids long. The ends were cut back, 4 bases at V and 2 bases at J, with 9 bases in the middle. As DNA, the CDR3 is TGTGCCAGCAGCTCCGGTCGGACCTACGAGCAGTACTTC. It specifies CASSSGRTYEQYF.